These T cell receptor beta chains were read from a single sample in a study of cytomegalovirus exposure and HLA in healthy donors. Clones were read by immunoSEQ multiplex PCR, and TCRdb kept only the in-frame ones, dropping some. The table lists some 44,000 clones, about nine tenths of them singletons. The sample was PBMCs. Receptors originate from a woman in her thirties or forties in good health and CMV-seropositive. Each CDR3 is given with its conserved first and last residue. A D gene is named only where the DNA matches it firmly. Size is omitted from some rows. Given values are once, few, many or a class for expanded clones.

clone size | J gene | D gene | V gene | CDR3 protein | CDR3 DNA
- | TRBJ1-4 | - | TRBV7-9 | CASSMPGGEFNEKLFF | TGTGCCAGCAGCATGCCGGGCGGGGAGTTTAATGAAAAACTGTTTTTT
- | TRBJ2-3 | - | TRBV28 | CASSLGSGGPTDTQYF | TGTGCCAGCAGTTTAGGGAGCGGAGGTCCCACAGATACGCAGTATTTT
- | TRBJ2-7 | TRBD2 | TRBV2 | CASSVSGRLPFSYEQYF | TGTGCCAGCAGTGTTAGCGGGAGGCTCCCCTTCTCCTACGAGCAGTACTTC
- | TRBJ1-3 | - | TRBV29-1 | CSVVLDSGNTIYF | TGCAGCGTAGTACTAGACTCTGGAAACACCATATATTTT
- | TRBJ1-1 | - | TRBV29-1 | CSGSRVLDTEAFF | TGCAGCGGATCCAGGGTGTTGGACACTGAAGCTTTCTTT
- | TRBJ2-1 | - | TRBV11-2 | CASSLRSYNEQFF | TGTGCCAGCAGCTTACGCTCCTACAATGAGCAGTTCTTC
- | TRBJ1-1 | - | TRBV19 | CASWPQGRGENMNTEAFF | TGTGCCAGCTGGCCACAGGGACGGGGAGAAAACATGAACACTGAAGCTTTCTTT
- | TRBJ2-5 | - | TRBV9 | CASSLYPGVQETQYF | TGTGCCAGCAGCCTATACCCGGGGGTTCAAGAGACCCAGTACTTC
- | TRBJ2-3 | - | TRBV11-2 | CASSPLLQGTQYF | TGTGCCAGCAGCCCCCTCCTCCAGGGTACGCAGTATTTT
- | TRBJ2-2 | - | TRBV21-1 | CASRHPQKARSGRDTGELFF | TGTGCCAGCAGACACCCCCAAAAGGCAAGGTCAGGGAGGGACACCGGGGAGCTGTTTTTT
- | TRBJ1-1 | TRBD1 | TRBV7-9 | CASSIDRGPENEAFF | TGTGCCAGCAGCATCGACAGGGGGCCGGAGAATGAAGCTTTCTTT
- | TRBJ1-1 | TRBD1 | TRBV6-6 | CASSPPTGRNTEAFF | TGTGCCAGCAGTCCTCCGACAGGGCGGAACACTGAAGCTTTCTTT
- | TRBJ2-3 | - | TRBV28 | CAAADGGVRDTQYF | TGTGCCGCGGCGGACGGGGGAGTGAGAGATACGCAGTATTTT
once | TRBJ1-2 | TRBD1 | TRBV15 | CATSPRQGAGGYTF | TGTGCCACCAGCCCGCGACAGGGGGCGGGTGGCTACACCTTC
- | TRBJ1-5 | - | TRBV2 | CASSDRYNQPQHF | TGTGCCAGCAGTGACAGATACAATCAGCCCCAGCATTTT
- | TRBJ2-3 | TRBD1 | TRBV9 | CASSDRGQGTDTQYF | TGTGCCAGCAGCGACAGGGGGCAGGGCACAGATACGCAGTATTTT
- | TRBJ1-5 | TRBD1 | TRBV6-1 | CASRYGTVNQPQHF | TGTGCCAGCAGGTATGGGACAGTCAATCAGCCCCAGCATTTT
- | TRBJ2-7 | - | TRBV5-1 | CASSLEGTLAEQYF | TGCGCCAGCAGCTTGGAGGGGACTCTTGCCGAGCAGTACTTC
- | TRBJ2-7 | - | TRBV5-1 | CASSSGQLEYEQYF | TGCGCCAGCAGCTCCGGACAGCTAGAGTACGAGCAGTACTTC
- | TRBJ2-7 | - | TRBV28 | CASSLSAVEQYF | TGTGCCAGCAGTTTATCCGCGGTCGAGCAGTACTTC
- | TRBJ2-2 | - | TRBV7-6 | CASSLSSLGELFF | TGTGCCAGCAGCTTATCTAGTCTGGGGGAGCTGTTTTTT
- | TRBJ2-6 | - | TRBV6-4 | CASSEEGAGANVLTF | TGTGCCAGCAGTGAAGAGGGAGCCGGGGCCAACGTCCTGACTTTC
- | TRBJ2-4 | TRBD2 | TRBV6-1 | CASSAQLAGVAKNIQYF | TGTGCCAGCAGTGCTCAGCTAGCGGGGGTAGCCAAAAACATTCAGTACTTC
- | TRBJ2-3 | TRBD2 | TRBV28 | CASSLGQRESVDTQYF | TGTGCCAGCAGTTTGGGGCAGCGGGAGAGCGTAGATACGCAGTATTTT
- | TRBJ1-1 | TRBD1 | TRBV7-9 | CASSSGQYPIEAFF | TGTGCCAGCAGCTCGGGACAGTACCCGATCGAAGCTTTCTTT
once | TRBJ1-2 | TRBD1 | TRBV19 | CASSGRDRLLYGYTF | TGTGCCAGTAGTGGGAGGGACAGGCTCCTCTATGGCTACACCTTC
- | TRBJ2-5 | TRBD1 | TRBV30 | CAWSLSGDRGSETQYF | TGTGCCTGGAGTCTTTCCGGGGACAGGGGTTCAGAGACCCAGTACTTC
- | TRBJ1-1 | - | TRBV7-3 | CASSSDSVMTEAFF | TGTGCCAGCAGCTCCGATAGTGTAATGACTGAAGCTTTCTTT
few | TRBJ2-1 | - | TRBV29-1 | CSVERQATGNEQFF | TGCAGCGTTGAAAGACAGGCTACGGGCAATGAGCAGTTCTTC
- | TRBJ2-7 | - | TRBV10-1 | CASSETGWDEQYF | TGCGCCAGCAGTGAGACAGGGTGGGACGAGCAGTACTTC
- | TRBJ1-3 | TRBD1 | TRBV2 | CASRVDRGSGNTIYF | TGTGCCAGCAGGGTAGACAGGGGTTCTGGAAACACCATATATTTT
- | TRBJ1-2 | - | TRBV6-1 | CASTATGGRYTF | TGTGCCAGCACGGCAACAGGTGGGCGCTACACCTTC
- | TRBJ1-5 | TRBD1 | TRBV19 | CASNDRGPGEPQHF | TGTGCCAGTAATGACAGGGGACCGGGAGAGCCCCAGCATTTT
once | TRBJ2-2 | - | TRBV2 | CASSDRARTGELFF | TGTGCCAGCAGTGACAGGGCGAGGACCGGGGAGCTGTTTTTT
- | TRBJ2-3 | - | TRBV6-1 | CASSESPRTDTQYF | TGTGCCAGCAGTGAAAGCCCGCGCACAGATACGCAGTATTTT
few | TRBJ2-7 | TRBD1 | TRBV11-2 | CASSFGQGSSYEQYF | TGTGCCAGCAGCTTTGGACAGGGGTCCTCCTACGAGCAGTACTTC
- | TRBJ2-1 | - | TRBV11-3 | CASSREGRPTNEQFF | TGTGCCAGCAGCCGAGAGGGGAGGCCGACCAATGAGCAGTTCTTC
- | TRBJ1-1 | - | TRBV2 | CASSLTGNTEAFF | TGTGCCAGCAGCTTAACAGGGAACACTGAAGCTTTCTTT
- | TRBJ1-1 | TRBD1 | TRBV2 | CASSEQGAAEAFF | TGTGCCAGCTCAGAACAGGGGGCTGCTGAAGCTTTCTTT
once | TRBJ2-7 | - | TRBV14 | CASSLGIPYEQYF | TGTGCCAGCAGCCTCGGGATCCCCTACGAGCAGTACTTC
- | TRBJ2-7 | TRBD2 | TRBV7-2 | CASSPSAGRDEQYF | TGTGCCAGCAGTCCCTCGGCGGGGAGGGACGAGCAGTACTTC